Below are 17 T cell receptor beta chains sequenced from a single sample in a study of cytomegalovirus exposure and HLA in healthy donors. PCR primers comprised 60 Vbeta and 13 Jbeta primers. The assay was immunoSEQ multiplex PCR, and TCRdb's table has in-frame clones only and misses some. The sample shows 150,000 to 200,000 clones, over 75% of them seen only once. Material: PBMCs. These receptor sequences come from a woman between 45 and 65 years old in good health and CMV-seronegative.

The chain employs TRBV9 and TRBJ2-5; D is unclear. The CDR3 length is 18 residues. Trimming took 1 base from V and 3 from J, leaving 22 bases between them. CDR1 is SGDLS and CDR2 is YYNGEE in the germline V gene. CDR3 nucleotides: TGTGCCAGCAGCGTATATTTCCGTTCAGGAAACCTAAAAGAGACCCAGTACTTC. Its protein is CASSVYFRSGNLKETQYF.

This chain links TRBV27 with TRBJ2-3; TRBD2 matches 12 bases. Unmatched junction bases numbered 10, after V lost 5 bases and J lost 4 bases. Germline CDR1 and CDR2: MNHEY and SMNVEV (reference sequence). CDR3 length: 17 residues. CDR3 sequence reads: CASSVGTSGRNPDTQYF. The CDR3 nucleotides are TGTGCCAGCAGTGTCGGGACTAGCGGGCGCAACCCAGATACGCAGTATTTT.

CDR3 bases: TGTGCCAGCAGTGACCCCACAGGGACCCCCTACAATGAGCAGTTCTTC. This encodes CASSDPTGTPYNEQFF. The gene calls are TRBV25-1 and TRBJ2-1; possibly TRBD1 for D (6 bases). The CDR3 totals 16 residues. Germline values: CDR1 MGHDK, CDR2 SYGVNS. The V and J ends lost 3 bases and 2 bases respectively, with 14 bases between them.

The V and J genes are TRBV7-6 and TRBJ1-1; the D gene is possibly TRBD1 (5 bases). The CDR3 sequence is 13 residues long. Trimming shortened V by 3 bases and J by 1 base, and 6 bases separated the two germline ends. Looked up from germline, CDR1 is SGHVS and CDR2 is FNYEAQ. The CDR3 sequence is CASSFGANTEAFF. DNA for the CDR3: TGTGCCAGCAGCTTTGGGGCGAACACTGAAGCTTTCTTT.

The V gene is TRBV4-3, the J gene TRBJ2-2, with D perhaps TRBD2 (6 bases). From germline, CDR1 is LGHNA and CDR2 YSLEER. This CDR3 spans 15 amino acids. Trimming pared 6 bases from V and 0 bases from J, leaving 11 bases between. CDR3 bases: TGCGCCAGCAGTCCACCGGGAGCGAACACCGGGGAGCTGTTTTTT. Its protein is CASSPPGANTGELFF.

The chain recombines TRBV5-4 with TRBJ2-1; 8 bases map to TRBD1. Germline-derived CDR1 and CDR2 are SGHNT and YYREEE (reference sequence). The CDR3 contains 14 residues. Trimming took 6 bases from V and 10 from J; bases not matched to a gene: 12. The CDR3 is CASTITGTGYEQFF. For the CDR3, the DNA is TGTGCCAGCACTATTACCGGGACAGGTTACGAGCAGTTCTTC.

V and J are TRBV18 and TRBJ1-5, with no clear D. Germline V gives CDR1 KGHSH, CDR2 LQKENI. The CDR3 length is 15 residues. V lost 1 base to trimming and J lost 3 bases, with 10 bases between them. Here the CDR3 DNA reads TGTGCCAGCTCACCACTCTCCGGGTCCAATCAGCCCCAGCATTTT. As protein: CASSPLSGSNQPQHF.

J is TRBJ2-3 and V is TRBV5-1; 10 bases are a match to TRBD1. V was pared by 0 bases and J by 6 bases, with 4 bases of the junction left unmatched. This CDR3 is built from 15 residues. The V gene's germline CDR1 is SGHRS and CDR2 YFSETQ. The CDR3 reads CASSLGQGAMDTQYF. Here the CDR3 DNA reads TGCGCCAGCAGCTTGGGACAGGGGGCAATGGATACGCAGTATTTT.

This chain uses TRBV5-1 with TRBJ2-6; D ambiguous. The V gene lost 4 bases and the J gene lost 2 bases, with 10 bases spanning the gap. The CDR3 has 15 residues. Germline V gives CDR1 SGHRS, CDR2 YFSETQ. CDR3 in amino acids: CASSLGSAGANVLTF. In nucleotides, the CDR3 is TGCGCCAGCAGCCTCGGGTCGGCTGGGGCCAACGTCCTGACTTTC.

Written as DNA, the CDR3 is TGTGCCAGCAGCCGGGGACTAGCGGGGGGGACAGATACGCAGTATTTT. Protein: CASSRGLAGGTDTQYF. The V gene is TRBV11-3, the J gene TRBJ2-3; TRBD2 matches 16 bases. This CDR3 is built from 16 residues. CDR1 and CDR2 (germline): SGHNT, YENEEA. The trim removed 5 bases at V and 3 bases at J, leaving 2 bases unmatched.

This clone was seen only a few times. The gene calls are TRBV6-5 and TRBJ2-1, with 9 bases fitting TRBD2. Germline CDR1 and CDR2: MNHEY and SVGAGI. The CDR3 loop spans 15 amino acids. Trimming took 2 bases from V and 8 from J; bases not matched to a gene: 7. The CDR3 is CASSYAGGGRDEQFF. CDR3 nucleotides: TGTGCCAGCAGTTACGCGGGGGGGGGTCGGGATGAGCAGTTCTTC.

The chain employs TRBV19 and TRBJ2-1; 7 bases are shared with TRBD1. From germline, CDR1 is LNHDA and CDR2 SQIVND (reference sequence). V shed 4 bases, J shed 8 bases, and the junction held 11 bases outside the gene matches. This CDR3 has 15 amino acids. The CDR3 coding sequence is TGTGCCAGTAGTACAGACAGGGTGGGTAGATATGAGCAGTTCTTC. This gives the protein CASSTDRVGRYEQFF.

The chain employs TRBV28 and TRBJ2-5, with TRBD2 matching 9 bases. There are 13 residues in the CDR3. Germline V gene lookup returns CDR1 MDHEN and CDR2 SYDVKM. The ends lost 6 bases at V and 7 bases at J; junction bases unmatched: 6. CDR3 nucleotide sequence: TGTGCCAGCAGGGATAGCGGGGGTGGGACCCAGTACTTC. As protein: CASRDSGGGTQYF.

The chain is built from TRBV28 and TRBJ2-7; 8 nucleotides agree with TRBD1. The CDR3 consists of 15 residues. V lost 5 bases, J lost 4 bases, and 10 bases stayed unmatched. In germline, CDR1 is MDHEN, CDR2 SYDVKM. The CDR3 is CASSGRGQGRYEQYF. DNA of the CDR3: TGTGCCAGCAGTGGCCGCGGACAGGGTAGGTACGAGCAGTACTTC. The variable domain in full, with the rest retrieved from reference TRBV28 and TRBJ2-7, is DVKVTQSSRYLVKRTGEKVFLECVQDMDHENMFWYRQDPGLGLRLIYFSYDVKMKEKGDIPEGYSVSREKKERFSLILESASTNQTSMYLCASSGRGQGRYEQYFGPGTRLTVT.

V gene TRBV7-2 combines with J gene TRBJ2-1; 7 bases line up with TRBD2. The CDR3 contains 15 residues. Losses at the gene ends were 0 bases for V and 4 bases for J; bases not matched to a gene: 3. Germline assignment: CDR1 SGHTA and CDR2 FQGNSA. CDR3 nucleotide sequence: TGTGCCAGCAGCTTAGCGGGAGGGGATTACAATGAGCAGTTCTTC. This codes for CASSLAGGDYNEQFF.

The gene calls are TRBV11-3 and TRBJ2-1, with D tentatively TRBD1 (6 bases). V was cut by 4 bases and J by 3 bases, with 7 bases left in between. Germline CDR1 is SGHNT and CDR2 is YENEEA. The CDR3 runs to 13 residues. The CDR3 loop reads CASSSQGYNEQFF. The DNA for the CDR3 is TGTGCCAGCAGCTCACAGGGCTACAATGAGCAGTTCTTC.

The chain combines TRBV2 with TRBJ1-5; D is uncertain. Germline V gives CDR1 SNHLY, CDR2 FYNNEI. Trimming left V 0 bases short and J 4 bases short, with 10 bases between. This CDR3 has 15 amino acids. The CDR3 protein is CASSEALRVNQPQHF. In DNA form, the CDR3 reads TGTGCCAGCAGTGAAGCGTTACGAGTGAATCAGCCCCAGCATTTT.